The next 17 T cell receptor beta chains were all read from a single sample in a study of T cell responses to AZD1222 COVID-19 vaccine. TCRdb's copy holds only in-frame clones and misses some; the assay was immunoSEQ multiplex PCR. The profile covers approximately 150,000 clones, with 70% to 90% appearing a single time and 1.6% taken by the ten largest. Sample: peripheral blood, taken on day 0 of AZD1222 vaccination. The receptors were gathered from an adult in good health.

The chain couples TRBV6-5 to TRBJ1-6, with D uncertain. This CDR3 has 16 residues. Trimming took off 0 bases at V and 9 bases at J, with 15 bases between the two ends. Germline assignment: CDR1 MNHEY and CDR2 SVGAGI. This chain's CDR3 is CASSYSAYDPSSPLHF. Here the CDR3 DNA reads TGTGCCAGCAGTTACTCGGCCTATGACCCTAGTTCACCCCTCCACTTT.

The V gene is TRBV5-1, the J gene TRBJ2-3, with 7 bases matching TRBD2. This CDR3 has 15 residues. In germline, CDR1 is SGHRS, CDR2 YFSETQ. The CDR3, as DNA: TGCGCTTCTGCCGAGGGTCTAGCGGTCACAGATACGCAGTATTTT. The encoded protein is CASAEGLAVTDTQYF.

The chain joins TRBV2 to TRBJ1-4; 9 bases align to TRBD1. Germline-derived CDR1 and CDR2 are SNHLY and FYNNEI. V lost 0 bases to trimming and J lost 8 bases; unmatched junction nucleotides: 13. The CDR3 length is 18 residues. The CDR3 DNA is TGTGCCAGCAGTGAAGCTCCAGGACAGGGGAGTAACCGCGAAAAACTGTTTTTT. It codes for CASSEAPGQGSNREKLFF.

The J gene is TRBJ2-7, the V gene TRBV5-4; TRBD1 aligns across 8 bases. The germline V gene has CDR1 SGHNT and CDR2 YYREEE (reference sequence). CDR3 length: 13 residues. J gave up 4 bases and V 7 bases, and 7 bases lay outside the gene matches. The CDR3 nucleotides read TGTGCCAGCTCCGACAGGGGATTTTACGAGCAGTACGTC. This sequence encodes CASSDRGFYEQYV.

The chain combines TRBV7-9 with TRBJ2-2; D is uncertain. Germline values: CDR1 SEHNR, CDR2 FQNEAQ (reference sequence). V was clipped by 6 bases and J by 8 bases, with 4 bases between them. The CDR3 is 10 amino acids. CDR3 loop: CASRAGELFF. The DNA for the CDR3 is TGTGCCAGCAGAGCTGGGGAGCTGTTTTTT. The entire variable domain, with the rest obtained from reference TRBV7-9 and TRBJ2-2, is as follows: DTGVSQNPRHKITKRGQNVTFRCDPISEHNRLYWYRQTLGQGPEFLTYFQNEAQLEKSRLLSDRFSAERPKGSFSTLEIQRTEQGDSAMYLCASRAGELFFGEGSRLTVL.

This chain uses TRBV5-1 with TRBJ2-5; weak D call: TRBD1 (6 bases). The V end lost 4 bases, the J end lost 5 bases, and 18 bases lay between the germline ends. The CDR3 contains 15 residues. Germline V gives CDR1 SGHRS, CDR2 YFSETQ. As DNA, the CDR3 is TGCGCCAGCAGCCCGGACAGCTCCACCGGGGAGACCCAGTACTTC. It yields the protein CASSPDSSTGETQYF.

CDR3 in amino acids: CSASGDGGIYGYTF. In nucleotides, the CDR3 is TGCAGCGCCTCAGGGGACGGAGGGATCTATGGCTACACCTTC. This chain uses TRBV29-1 with TRBJ1-2, with D perhaps TRBD1 (6 bases). CDR1 is SQVTM and CDR2 is ANQGSEA in the germline V gene. V was shortened by 7 bases and J by 4 bases, with 19 bases between the two germline ends. The CDR3 has 14 amino acids.

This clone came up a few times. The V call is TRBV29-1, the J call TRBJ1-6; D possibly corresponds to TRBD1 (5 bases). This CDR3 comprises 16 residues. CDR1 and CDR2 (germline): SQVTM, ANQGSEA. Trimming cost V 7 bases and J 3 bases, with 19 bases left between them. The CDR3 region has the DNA TGCAGCGATATGCTAGTAGACAGCCGCTATAATTCACCCCTCCACTTT. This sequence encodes CSDMLVDSRYNSPLHF.

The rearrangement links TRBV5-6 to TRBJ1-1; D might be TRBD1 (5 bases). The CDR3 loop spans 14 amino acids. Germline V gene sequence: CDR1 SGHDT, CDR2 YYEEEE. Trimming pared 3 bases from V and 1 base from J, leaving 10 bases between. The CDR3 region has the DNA TGTGCCAGCAGCTCTGGGACGCCGAACACTGAAGCTTTCTTT. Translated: CASSSGTPNTEAFF.

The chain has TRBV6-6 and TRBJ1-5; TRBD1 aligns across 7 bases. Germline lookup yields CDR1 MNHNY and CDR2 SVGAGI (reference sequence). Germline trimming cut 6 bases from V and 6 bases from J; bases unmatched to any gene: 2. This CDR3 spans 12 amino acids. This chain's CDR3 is CASRTGLQPQHF. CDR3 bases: TGTGCCAGCAGGACAGGGCTTCAGCCCCAGCATTTT.

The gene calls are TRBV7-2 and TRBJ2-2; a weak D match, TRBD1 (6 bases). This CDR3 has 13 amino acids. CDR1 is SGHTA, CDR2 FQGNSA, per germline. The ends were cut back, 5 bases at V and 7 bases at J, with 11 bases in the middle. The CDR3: CASSQLQGGELFF. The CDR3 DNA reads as TGTGCCAGCAGCCAATTACAGGGCGGGGAGCTGTTTTTT.

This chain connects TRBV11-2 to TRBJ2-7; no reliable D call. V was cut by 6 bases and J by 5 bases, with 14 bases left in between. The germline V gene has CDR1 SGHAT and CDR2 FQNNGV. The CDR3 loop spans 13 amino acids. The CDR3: CASSYRHYDEQYF. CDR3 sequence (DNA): TGTGCCAGCAGTTACAGACACTACGACGAGCAGTACTTC.

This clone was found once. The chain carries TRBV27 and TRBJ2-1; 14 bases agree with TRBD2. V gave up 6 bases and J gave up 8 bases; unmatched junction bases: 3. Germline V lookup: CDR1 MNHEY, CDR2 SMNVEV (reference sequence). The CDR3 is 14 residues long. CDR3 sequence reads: CASRGLAGVHEQFF. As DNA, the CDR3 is TGTGCCAGCAGGGGACTAGCGGGAGTCCATGAGCAGTTCTTC.

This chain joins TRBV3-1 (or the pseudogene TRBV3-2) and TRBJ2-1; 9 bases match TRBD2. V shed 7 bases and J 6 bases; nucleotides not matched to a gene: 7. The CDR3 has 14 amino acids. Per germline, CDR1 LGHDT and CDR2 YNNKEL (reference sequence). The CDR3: CASTLSGSSNEQFF. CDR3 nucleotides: TGTGCCAGCACCCTTAGCGGGAGTAGCAATGAGCAGTTCTTC.

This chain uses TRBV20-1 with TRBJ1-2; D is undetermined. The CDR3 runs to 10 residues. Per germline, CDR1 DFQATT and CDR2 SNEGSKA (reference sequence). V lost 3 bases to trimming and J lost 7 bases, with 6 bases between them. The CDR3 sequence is CSARQAGYTF. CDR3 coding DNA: TGCAGTGCTAGGCAGGCTGGCTACACCTTC.

The CDR3 bases are TGTGCCAGCAGCCAAGAGGGCGGCCTCGAGCAGTACGTC. It translates to CASSQEGGLEQYV. This rearrangement joins TRBV3-1 (or the pseudogene TRBV3-2) to TRBJ2-7; no reliable D call. Trimming pared 0 bases from V and 6 bases from J, leaving 9 bases between. The CDR3 sequence is 13 residues long. Germline CDR1 reads LGHDT; CDR2 reads YNNKEL (reference sequence).

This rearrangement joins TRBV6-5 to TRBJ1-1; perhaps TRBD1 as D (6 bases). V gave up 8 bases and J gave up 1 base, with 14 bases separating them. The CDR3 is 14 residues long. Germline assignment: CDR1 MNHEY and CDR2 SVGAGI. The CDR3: CASRTTGPNTEAFF. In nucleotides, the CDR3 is TGTGCCAGCCGTACTACAGGGCCGAACACTGAAGCTTTCTTT.